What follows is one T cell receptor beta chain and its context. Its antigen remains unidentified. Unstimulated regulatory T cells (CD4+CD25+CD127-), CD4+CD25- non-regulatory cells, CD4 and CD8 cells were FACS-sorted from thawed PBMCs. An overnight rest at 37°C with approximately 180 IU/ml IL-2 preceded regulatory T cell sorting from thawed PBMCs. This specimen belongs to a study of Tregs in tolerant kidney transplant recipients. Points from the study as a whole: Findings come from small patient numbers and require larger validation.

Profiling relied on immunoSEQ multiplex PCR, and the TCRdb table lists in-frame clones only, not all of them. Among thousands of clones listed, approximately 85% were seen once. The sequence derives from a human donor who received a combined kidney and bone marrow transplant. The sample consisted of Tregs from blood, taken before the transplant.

The CDR3 protein is CASSVSRVPYEQYF. CDR3 in DNA: TGTGCCAGCAGCGTTTCCCGGGTTCCCTACGAGCAGTACTTC. This rearrangement joins TRBV9 to TRBJ2-7; the D is unclear. V was shortened by 2 bases and J by 2 bases, with 11 bases between the two germline ends. The CDR3 sequence is 14 residues long. Per the germline V gene, CDR1 is SGDLS and CDR2 is YYNGEE.